Below are 18 T cell receptor beta chains sequenced from a single sample in a study of tumor T cells in aggressive B-cell lymphoma. This table comes from immunoSEQ multiplex PCR, and its TCRdb copy is limited to in-frame clones, with some not included. Of fewer than 4,500 clones in the sample, about four fifths were seen once. Sequenced sample: tumor tissue. Every receptor here comes from an adult with diffuse large B cell lymphoma.

This CDR3 reads CASSNRQGMGNQPQHF. CDR3 DNA: TGTGCCAGCAGTAACAGACAGGGGATGGGCAATCAGCCCCAGCATTTT. The chain carries TRBV6-6 and TRBJ1-5, with 8 positions matching TRBD1. The CDR3 totals 16 residues. The V and J ends lost 5 bases and 2 bases, in that order; junction bases with no gene match: 8. Germline CDR1 and CDR2: MNHNY and SVGAGI (reference sequence).

This clone was detected only once. V gene TRBV19 combines with J gene TRBJ2-3; no clear D. The CDR3 is 10 amino acids. V was cut by 10 bases and J by 2 bases, with 4 bases left in between. The germline V gene encodes CDR1 LNHDA and CDR2 SQIVND (reference sequence). The chain's CDR3 is CAIHTDTQYF. The CDR3, as DNA: TGTGCCATTCACACAGATACGCAGTATTTT.

A few counts support this clone. The chain couples TRBV5-1 to TRBJ2-2; 10 bases match TRBD2. V was pared by 4 bases and J by 6 bases, with 6 bases of the junction left unmatched. The CDR3 has 15 residues. Looked up from germline, CDR1 is SGHRS and CDR2 is YFSETQ. The CDR3 coding sequence is TGCGCCAGCAGCGCCGGGACTAGCGTTTCCGGGGAGCTGTTTTTT. It specifies CASSAGTSVSGELFF.

The chain is built from TRBV5-1 and TRBJ1-1; D may be TRBD1 (6 bases). Trimming cost V 3 bases and J 1 base, with 10 bases left between them. This CDR3 has 14 amino acids. Germline V gene lookup returns CDR1 SGHRS and CDR2 YFSETQ. The CDR3 loop reads CASSSMTGNTEAFF. DNA of the CDR3: TGCGCCAGCAGCTCGATGACAGGGAACACTGAAGCTTTCTTT.

The chain recombines TRBV5-1 with TRBJ2-3; D is ambiguous. Germline lookup yields CDR1 SGHRS and CDR2 YFSETQ. This CDR3 comprises 15 residues. The ends were cut back, 6 bases at V and 2 bases at J, with 16 bases in the middle. In DNA form, the CDR3 reads TGCGCCAGCAACAGCTTGGTGGGTATCACAGATACGCAGTATTTT. This encodes CASNSLVGITDTQYF.

This chain links TRBV5-1 with TRBJ2-3, with no clear D. V was cut by 4 bases and J by 1 base, with 10 bases left in between. The CDR3 spans 14 residues. Germline V gene data show CDR1 as SGHRS and CDR2 as YFSETQ. CDR3: CASSPVRRTDTQYF. CDR3 bases: TGCGCCAGCAGCCCGGTCAGGCGCACAGATACGCAGTATTTT.

The V call is TRBV1, the J call TRBJ2-1; whether TRBD2, the table's D call, matches the DNA was not checked. TRBV1 is a pseudogene locus. The CDR3 runs to 11 residues. CDR3 protein: CTTLAVGEQFF. The DNA of the CDR3 is TGCACCACCCTCGCGGTAGGTGAGCAGTTCTTC.

The J gene is TRBJ1-1, the V gene TRBV21-1; the table names TRBD1, a call not compared with the DNA. TRBV21-1 is classified as a pseudogene. The CDR3 totals 16 residues. This CDR3 is CASSAERPGGNTEAFF. Written as DNA, the CDR3 is TGTGCCAGCAGCGCCGAGAGACCAGGGGGTAACACTGAAGCTTTCTTT.

J is TRBJ1-1 and V is TRBV6-5; D gene ambiguous. From germline, CDR1 is MNHEY and CDR2 SVGAGI. The CDR3 has 15 amino acids. V lost 5 bases and J lost 5, with 18 bases in between. The CDR3 reads CASSGIGGQGTEAFF. The CDR3 DNA follows: TGTGCCAGCAGTGGTATAGGAGGGCAAGGAACTGAAGCTTTCTTT.

This chain connects TRBV11-2 to TRBJ2-5, with D perhaps TRBD1 (6 bases). CDR1 is SGHAT, CDR2 FQNNGV, per germline. Trimming removed 3 bases from V and 11 bases from J, with 22 bases in between. The CDR3 runs to 15 residues. CDR3 amino acids: CASSFSTGTEWEQYF. As DNA, the CDR3 is TGTGCCAGCAGCTTCTCTACAGGGACCGAGTGGGAGCAGTACTTC.

The V and J genes are TRBV19 and TRBJ1-5; 10 bases line up with TRBD1. Germline V lookup: CDR1 LNHDA, CDR2 SQIVND (reference sequence). With V trimmed by 6 bases and J by 4 bases, 6 bases remained unmatched. The CDR3 totals 15 residues. The CDR3 DNA reads as TGTGCCAGTAGACCCCGGGACAGGGGTAATCAGCCCCAGCATTTT. Encoded protein: CASRPRDRGNQPQHF.

This rearrangement joins TRBV21-1 to TRBJ1-1; TRBD1 is taken as the D call from the table, unchecked against the DNA. TRBV21-1 is an annotated pseudogene. The CDR3 sequence is 13 residues long. Written as DNA, the CDR3 is TGTGCCAGCGTGGGCCTTGTTTACACTGAAGCTTTCTTT. As protein: CASVGLVYTEAFF.

This rearrangement joins TRBV19 to TRBJ2-3; D uncertain. Germline CDR1 and CDR2: LNHDA and SQIVND (reference sequence). The CDR3 runs 17 residues. The V gene lost 3 bases and the J gene lost 2 bases, with 18 bases spanning the gap. In DNA, the CDR3 is TGTGCCAGTAGTATCCACAGTAGTCAGGCTCTCACAGATACGCAGTATTTT. Translating it yields CASSIHSSQALTDTQYF. Together with reference TRBV19 and TRBJ2-3, the CDR3 gives the full variable domain: DGGITQSPKYLFRKEGQNVTLSCEQNLNHDAMYWYRQDPGQGLRLIYYSQIVNDFQKGDIAEGYSVSREKKESFPLTVTSAQKNPTAFYLCASSIHSSQALTDTQYFGPGTRLTVL.

The chain carries TRBV19 and TRBJ2-7, with 9 bases fitting TRBD2. Germline V CDR1 and CDR2: LNHDA, SQIVND (reference sequence). This CDR3 spans 16 amino acids. Trimming at V came to 5 bases and at J to 5 bases, leaving 13 bases not matched to a gene. This CDR3 reads CASSGSRTSASDEQYF. The CDR3 nucleotides are TGTGCCAGTAGTGGGTCTCGGACTAGCGCATCCGACGAGCAGTACTTC.

The rearrangement joins TRBV27 to TRBJ2-1, with D uncertain. V was shortened by 7 bases and J by 0 bases, with 16 bases between the two germline ends. The CDR3 length is 16 residues. From germline, CDR1 is MNHEY and CDR2 SMNVEV (reference sequence). In DNA, the CDR3 is TGTGCCAGCATCCCTACCTCTAGTGACTCCTACAATGAGCAGTTCTTC. As protein: CASIPTSSDSYNEQFF.

This clone was observed a few times. The V and J genes are TRBV7-2 and TRBJ2-3; TRBD2 is a possible D gene (5 bases). The CDR3 totals 14 residues. Germline values: CDR1 SGHTA, CDR2 FQGNSA. Trimming pared 5 bases from V and 4 bases from J, leaving 13 bases between. CDR3 amino acids: CASSRTRIADTQYF. Here the CDR3 DNA reads TGTGCCAGCAGCCGCACTAGGATAGCAGATACGCAGTATTTT.

CDR3 residues: CAWSLQGRLSNQPQHF. The DNA of the CDR3 is TGTGCCTGGAGTCTCCAGGGCCGTTTGAGCAATCAGCCCCAGCATTTT. The chain joins TRBV30 to TRBJ1-5; D perhaps matches TRBD1 (5 bases). V dropped 2 bases and J dropped 1 base, with 15 bases sitting between them. Germline lookup yields CDR1 GTSNPN and CDR2 SVGIG (reference sequence). The CDR3 loop spans 16 amino acids. Supplemented by reference TRBV30 and TRBJ1-5, the full variable domain reads SQTIHQWPATLVQPVGSPLSLECTVEGTSNPNLYWYRQAAGRGLQLLFYSVGIGQISSEVPQNLSASRPQDRQFILSSKKLLLSDSGFYLCAWSLQGRLSNQPQHFGDGTRLSIL.

The J gene is TRBJ1-4, the V gene TRBV5-1; no clear D gene. The V and J ends lost 0 bases and 6 bases respectively, with 6 bases between them. CDR1 and CDR2 from the germline V gene are SGHRS and YFSETQ. The CDR3 totals 13 residues. This CDR3 reads CASSLVGDEKLFF. The CDR3 nucleotides read TGCGCCAGCAGCTTGGTCGGAGATGAAAAACTGTTTTTT.